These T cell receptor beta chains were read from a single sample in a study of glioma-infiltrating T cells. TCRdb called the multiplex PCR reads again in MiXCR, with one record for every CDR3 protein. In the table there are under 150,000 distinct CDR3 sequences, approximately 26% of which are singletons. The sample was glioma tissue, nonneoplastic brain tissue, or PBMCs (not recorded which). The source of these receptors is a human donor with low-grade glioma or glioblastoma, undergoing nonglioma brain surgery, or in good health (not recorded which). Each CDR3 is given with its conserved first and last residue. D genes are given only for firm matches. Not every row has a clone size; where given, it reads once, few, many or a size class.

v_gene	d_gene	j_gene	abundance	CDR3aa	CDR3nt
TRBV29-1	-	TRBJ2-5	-	CSVESGAETQYF	TGCAGCGTTGAATCTGGGGCAGAGACCCAGTACTTC
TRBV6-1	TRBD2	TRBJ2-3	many	CASRQLGVAGGQRDTQYF	TGTGCCAGCAGACAACTGGGGGTAGCGGGGGGCCAGAGAGATACGCAGTATTTT
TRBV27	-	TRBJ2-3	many	CASSPSTPTDTQYF	TGTGCCAGCAGTCCGTCTACCCCCACAGATACGCAGTATTTT
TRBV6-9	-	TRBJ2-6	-	CASSYLPSGANVMTF	TGTGCCAGCAGCTATCTCCCCTCTGGGGCCAACGTCATGACTTTC
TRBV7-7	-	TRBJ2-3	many	CASSLTGTDTQYF	TGTGCCAGCAGCTTGACGGGGACAGATACGCAGTATTTT
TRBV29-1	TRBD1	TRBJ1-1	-	CSGGPGTGGFEAFF	TGCAGCGGAGGCCCAGGGACAGGGGGCTTTGAAGCTTTCTTT
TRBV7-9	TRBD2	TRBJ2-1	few	CASSAGTSGTNEQFF	TGTGCCAGCAGCGCCGGGACTAGCGGGACCAATGAGCAGTTCTTC
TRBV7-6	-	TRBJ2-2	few	CASSYRDSKLFF	TGTGCCAGCAGCTACCGGGACTCGAAGCTGTTTTTT
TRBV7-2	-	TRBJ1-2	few	CASSLATVYGYTF	TGTGCCAGCAGCTTAGCCACGGTCTATGGCTACACCTTC
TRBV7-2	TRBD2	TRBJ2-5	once	CASSPPRGVQETQYF	TGTGCCAGCAGCCCCCCCCGGGGGGTCCAAGAGACCCAGTACTTC
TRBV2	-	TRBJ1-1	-	CASIVGGNTEAFF	TGTGCCAGCATTGTCGGGGGGAACACTGAAGCTTTCTTT
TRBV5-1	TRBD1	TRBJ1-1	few	CASLKDRGTEAFF	TGCGCCAGCCTCAAGGACAGGGGGACTGAAGCTTTCTTT
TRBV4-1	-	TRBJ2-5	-	CASSQTLGIAQETQYF	TGCGCCAGCAGCCAGACGCTAGGGATAGCACAAGAGACCCAGTACTTC
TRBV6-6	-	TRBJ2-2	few	CASSYGHTGELFF	TGTGCCAGCAGTTACGGCCACACCGGGGAGCTGTTTTTT
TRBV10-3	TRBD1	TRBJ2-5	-	CAIGDPGQGQETQYF	TGTGCCATCGGAGATCCTGGACAGGGGCAAGAGACCCAGTACTTC
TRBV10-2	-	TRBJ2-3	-	CATGRGLRADTQYF	TGCGCCACCGGCCGCGGACTAAGGGCGGATACGCAGTATTTT
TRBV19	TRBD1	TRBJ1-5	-	CASTAQGAYSNQPQHF	TGTGCCAGTACCGCGCAGGGGGCTTATAGCAATCAGCCCCAGCATTTT
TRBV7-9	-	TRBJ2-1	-	CASSDARGGNEQFF	TGTGCCAGCAGCGACGCCAGGGGGGGGAATGAGCAGTTCTTC
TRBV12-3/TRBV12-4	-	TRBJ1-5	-	CASTQRDQPQHF	TGTGCCAGCACCCAGCGGGATCAGCCCCAGCATTTT
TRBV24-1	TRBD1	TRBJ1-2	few	CATSPGTGPYGYTF	TGTGCCACCAGTCCCGGGACAGGGCCATATGGCTACACCTTC
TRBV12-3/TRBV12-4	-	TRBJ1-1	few	CASSSLGIGEAFF	TGTGCCAGCAGTTCGCTCGGAATAGGTGAAGCTTTCTTT
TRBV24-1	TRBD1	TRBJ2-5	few	CATSDPPDRVSQETQYF	TGTGCCACCAGTGATCCCCCGGACAGGGTGTCCCAAGAGACCCAGTACTTC
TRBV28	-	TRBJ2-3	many	CASSTGDKDTQYF	TGTGCCAGCAGTACCGGAGACAAAGATACGCAGTATTTT